The 17 T cell receptor beta chains below were found in one sample sequenced in a study of blood T cell repertoires in COVID-19. Sequencing used immunoSEQ multiplex PCR; TCRdb keeps in-frame clones, though not all of them. Here the sample spans under 85,000 clones, about 84% being singletons. The material sequenced was peripheral blood. The receptor set was obtained from a man in his fifties with COVID-19, enrolled during active disease.

The V and J genes are TRBV12-5 and TRBJ1-5; 11 nucleotides line up with TRBD1. From germline, CDR1 is LGHNT and CDR2 FRNRAP. The CDR3 is 15 residues long. The junction had 5 bases not matched to a gene; V was cut back by 2 bases and J by 8 bases. In DNA form, the CDR3 reads TGTGCTAGTGGTTTGCTGGACAGGGGGCCGAAGCCCCAGCATTTT. As protein: CASGLLDRGPKPQHF.

The chain is built from TRBV19 and TRBJ2-1; maybe TRBD1 (5 bases). Trimming pared 3 bases from V and 6 bases from J, leaving 15 bases between. Germline CDR1 reads LNHDA; CDR2 reads SQIVND (reference sequence). The CDR3 covers 15 residues. CDR3 coding DNA: TGTGCCAGTAGTATCAGTAACGGACAAGGCAATGAGCAGTTCTTC. Translation: CASSISNGQGNEQFF.

The chain couples TRBV9 to TRBJ2-1; D possibly corresponds to TRBD2 (7 bases). This CDR3 has 16 amino acids. Germline assignment: CDR1 SGDLS and CDR2 YYNGEE. Trimming shortened V by 0 bases and J by 3 bases, and 13 bases separated the two germline ends. The CDR3 nucleotides read TGTGCCAGCAGCGTAGCGGGGGGCCACAGCTACAATGAGCAGTTCTTC. Translated, it gives CASSVAGGHSYNEQFF.

This chain uses TRBV11-3 with TRBJ2-5; 10 bases match TRBD1. The CDR3 covers 15 residues. The germline V gene encodes CDR1 SGHNT and CDR2 YENEEA. V lost 5 bases and J lost 4; bases outside the gene matches: 7. CDR3 sequence: CASSEGQGLTETQYF. The CDR3 region has the DNA TGTGCCAGCAGCGAGGGACAGGGGTTAACAGAGACCCAGTACTTC.

The chain joins TRBV25-1 to TRBJ1-2, with D unresolved. Trimming cost V 3 bases and J 5 bases, with 7 bases left between them. The germline V gene encodes CDR1 MGHDK and CDR2 SYGVNS. The CDR3 has 12 amino acids. CDR3 bases: TGTGCCAGCAGTGAGTCCCTTTATGGCTACACCTTC. Amino acid sequence: CASSESLYGYTF.

The rearrangement links TRBV7-8 to TRBJ1-4, with D unclear. Trimming took 2 bases from V and 7 from J, leaving 11 bases between them. This CDR3 contains 14 residues. The V gene's germline CDR1 is SGHVS and CDR2 FQNEAQ. The CDR3 DNA is TGTGCCAGCAGCTTACTCGAGGCGACTGAAAAACTGTTTTTT. Protein product: CASSLLEATEKLFF.

The rearrangement links TRBV6-5 to TRBJ1-3; 8 nucleotides align to TRBD1. The junction had 4 bases not matched to a gene; V was cut back by 6 bases and J by 6 bases. Germline V gene sequence: CDR1 MNHEY, CDR2 SVGAGI. The length of the CDR3 is 13 residues. The CDR3 loop reads CASRRQGTNTIYF. The CDR3 nucleotides read TGTGCCAGCAGAAGACAGGGGACAAACACCATATATTTT.

The CDR3 nucleotides are TGTGCCAGCAGCTTACAGGGGGTTTCGGGCTATGGCTACACCTTC. Translating gives CASSLQGVSGYGYTF. The V and J genes are TRBV5-4 and TRBJ1-2, with 8 nucleotides matching TRBD1. This CDR3 contains 15 residues. The trim removed 2 bases at V and 4 bases at J, leaving 7 bases unmatched. Germline values: CDR1 SGHNT, CDR2 YYREEE (reference sequence). Full variable domain (remainder filled in from reference TRBV5-4 and TRBJ1-2): ETGVTQSPTHLIKTRGQQVTLRCSSQSGHNTVSWYQQALGQGPQFIFQYYREEENGRGNFPPRFSGLQFPNYSSELNVNALELDDSALYLCASSLQGVSGYGYTFGSGTRLTVV.

This chain connects TRBV10-2 to TRBJ1-5; D gene uncertain. Per the germline V gene, CDR1 is WSHSY and CDR2 is SAAADI. The V end was cut by 8 bases, the J end by 0 bases, with 11 bases between. This CDR3 has 14 amino acids. CDR3 sequence reads: CASGAVNSNQPQHF. The CDR3 DNA reads as TGCGCCAGCGGTGCGGTGAATAGCAATCAGCCCCAGCATTTT.

This clone appeared a single time. The rearrangement uses TRBV3-1 (or the pseudogene TRBV3-2) and TRBJ2-7; D might be TRBD1 (6 bases). This CDR3 is 15 amino acids long. V lost 3 bases and J lost 4, with 16 bases in between. The germline gives CDR1 LGHDT, CDR2 YNNKEL (reference sequence). CDR3 coding DNA: TGTGCCAGCAGCCATATGCCACAGGGTGGATACGAGCAGTACTTC. This gives the protein CASSHMPQGGYEQYF.

V and J are TRBV10-2 and TRBJ2-7; D remains unclear. Germline CDR1 is WSHSY and CDR2 is SAAADI. The V gene lost 5 bases and the J gene lost 5 bases, with 13 bases spanning the gap. The CDR3 length is 13 residues. The CDR3 DNA reads as TGCGCCAGCAGTAGTCCCAGTTCCCACGAGCAGTACTTC. Translated, it gives CASSSPSSHEQYF.

The chain employs TRBV18 and TRBJ1-1; 11 nucleotides line up with TRBD1. CDR3 length: 13 amino acids. Trimming at V came to 4 bases and at J to 10 bases, leaving 5 bases not matched to a gene. Per the germline V gene, CDR1 is KGHSH and CDR2 is LQKENI. CDR3 protein: CASSLGQGGRAFF. CDR3 nucleotides: TGTGCCAGCTCACTGGGACAGGGGGGAAGAGCTTTCTTT.

V is TRBV19 and J is TRBJ2-6; 9 nucleotides agree with TRBD1. There are 16 residues in the CDR3. In germline, CDR1 is LNHDA, CDR2 SQIVND (reference sequence). Trimming removed 10 bases from V and 1 base from J; junction bases left unmatched: 8. The chain's CDR3 is CATNADRGSGANVLTF. Here the CDR3 DNA reads TGTGCCACAAATGCGGACAGGGGTTCTGGGGCCAACGTCCTGACTTTC.

The chain is built from TRBV18 and TRBJ2-5; 11 bases match TRBD2. Germline assignment: CDR1 KGHSH and CDR2 LQKENI. V was clipped by 4 bases and J by 4 bases; unmatched bases: 2. This CDR3 comprises 14 residues. In DNA form, the CDR3 reads TGTGCCAGCTCACGTCTAGCGGGAGGAGAGACCCAGTACTTC. Amino acids: CASSRLAGGETQYF.

The genes are TRBV3-1 (or the pseudogene TRBV3-2) and TRBJ2-1, with 7 positions matching TRBD2. CDR3 size: 17 residues. V was pared by 1 base and J by 11 bases, with 17 bases of the junction left unmatched. Looked up from germline, CDR1 is LGHDT and CDR2 is YNNKEL (reference sequence). The CDR3 reads CASSQGNRGAGEGKQFF. CDR3 DNA: TGTGCCAGCAGCCAAGGCAATCGAGGGGCTGGGGAGGGGAAGCAGTTCTTC.

This chain links TRBV5-6 with TRBJ2-7; 9 bases match TRBD2. Trimming took 1 base from V and 1 from J; bases not matched to a gene: 15. Germline assignment: CDR1 SGHDT and CDR2 YYEEEE. The CDR3 is made up of 19 amino acids. CDR3 nucleotides: TGTGCCAGCAGCTTGTCCAGCGGGGGGATCGGTCGCCGATCCTACGAGCAGTACTTC. Encoded protein: CASSLSSGGIGRRSYEQYF.

CDR3 in amino acids: CASSVEDTSTDTQYF. CDR3 bases: TGTGCCAGCAGCGTAGAGGACACGAGCACAGATACGCAGTATTTT. The chain uses TRBV9 and TRBJ2-3; a weak D match, TRBD1 (5 bases). Looked up from germline, CDR1 is SGDLS and CDR2 is YYNGEE. This CDR3 has 15 residues. V dropped 0 bases and J dropped 0 bases, with 8 bases sitting between them.